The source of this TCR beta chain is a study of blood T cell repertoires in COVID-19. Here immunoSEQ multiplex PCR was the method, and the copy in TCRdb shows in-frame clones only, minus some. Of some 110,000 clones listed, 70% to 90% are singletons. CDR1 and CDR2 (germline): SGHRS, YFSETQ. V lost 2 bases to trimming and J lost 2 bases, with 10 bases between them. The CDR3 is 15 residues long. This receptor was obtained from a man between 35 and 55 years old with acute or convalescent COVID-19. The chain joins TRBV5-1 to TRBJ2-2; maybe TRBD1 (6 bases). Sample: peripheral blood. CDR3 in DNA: TGCGCCAGCAGCTTTGACAGGCCCAACACCGGGGAGCTGTTTTTT. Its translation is CASSFDRPNTGELFF.